Shown below are 20 T cell receptor beta chains from a single sample sequenced in a study of cytomegalovirus exposure and HLA in healthy donors. Primers: 60 Vbeta forward and 13 Jbeta reverse. Clones were sequenced by immunoSEQ multiplex PCR, and TCRdb holds only the in-frame ones, with some missing. Of over 85,000 clones detected, approximately 83% appear once; the ten largest clones hold more than 1.5%. Sample: PBMCs. The source is a middle-aged man in good health and CMV-seronegative.

This clone was seen only once. The V call is TRBV7-2, the J call TRBJ2-3; the match to TRBD2 covers 7 bases. This CDR3 is 14 amino acids long. Germline CDR1 and CDR2: SGHTA and FQGNSA. V dropped 3 bases and J dropped 2; count of bases not matched to a gene: 2. As DNA, the CDR3 is TGTGCCAGCAGCTTGGGACTAAACACAGATACGCAGTATTTT. Protein sequence: CASSLGLNTDTQYF.

The rearrangement links TRBV7-2 to TRBJ1-1; D not certain. Between the trimmed V and J ends, which lost 3 bases and 1 base, there was a span of 12 bases. Germline V gene lookup returns CDR1 SGHTA and CDR2 FQGNSA. This CDR3 has 15 amino acids. Written as DNA, the CDR3 is TGTGCCAGCAGCTTTGGTTTCTCAGGGAACACTGAAGCTTTCTTT. As protein: CASSFGFSGNTEAFF.

This clone was found once. The V gene is TRBV19, the J gene TRBJ2-6, with TRBD2 as a possible D gene (5 bases). The germline gives CDR1 LNHDA, CDR2 SQIVND (reference sequence). Trimming removed 3 bases from V and 2 bases from J, with 20 bases in between. The CDR3 runs to 19 residues. In DNA, the CDR3 is TGTGCCAGTAGTATCCTCCGGGCAGCGGATCCTACTGGGGCCAACGTCCTGACTTTC. It encodes CASSILRAADPTGANVLTF.

The chain joins TRBV5-1 to TRBJ1-5; 7 positions match TRBD1. Germline V gene sequence: CDR1 SGHRS, CDR2 YFSETQ. The V and J ends lost 0 bases and 2 bases, in that order; junction bases with no gene match: 2. This CDR3 has 15 residues. CDR3 sequence reads: CASSLGTGGNQPQHF. The CDR3 bases are TGCGCCAGCAGCTTGGGAACAGGGGGCAATCAGCCCCAGCATTTT.

This chain links TRBV6-1 with TRBJ1-5; 8 bases fit TRBD1. Trimming at V came to 6 bases and at J to 3 bases, leaving 4 bases not matched to a gene. The CDR3 length is 14 residues. Germline-derived CDR1 and CDR2 are MNHNS and SASEGT. Here the CDR3 reads CASRQGGSNQPQHF. The CDR3 DNA follows: TGTGCCAGCAGACAGGGGGGCTCCAATCAGCCCCAGCATTTT.

The V call is TRBV2, the J call TRBJ2-3, with D tentatively TRBD2 (6 bases). CDR1 and CDR2 (germline): SNHLY, FYNNEI. CDR3 length: 14 amino acids. Trimming took off 9 bases at V and 6 bases at J, with 19 bases between the two ends. As DNA, the CDR3 is TGTGCCAGTACGGAGGGACGAGCTACTGATACGCAGTATTTT. It encodes CASTEGRATDTQYF. Full variable domain (missing parts from reference TRBV2 and TRBJ2-3): EPEVTQTPSHQVTQMGQEVILRCVPISNHLYFYWYRQILGQKVEFLVSFYNNEISEKSEIFDDQFSVERPDGSNFTLKIRSTKLEDSAMYFCASTEGRATDTQYFGPGTRLTVL.

The CDR3 region has the DNA TGTGCCAGCAGATCCTCCAGGGGCTCCTCTGGCTACACCTTC. Its translation: CASRSSRGSSGYTF. The rearrangement uses TRBV6-5 and TRBJ1-2; TRBD1 might be the D (6 bases). The CDR3 has 14 residues. Germline lookup yields CDR1 MNHEY and CDR2 SVGAGI. Trimming pared 6 bases from V and 7 bases from J, leaving 18 bases between.

The chain carries TRBV12-5 and TRBJ2-1; D is perhaps TRBD2 (7 bases). The germline gives CDR1 LGHNT, CDR2 FRNRAP. The CDR3 runs to 13 residues. The ends were cut back, 8 bases at V and 5 bases at J, with 13 bases in the middle. The CDR3 loop reads CASTRGPNNEQFF. CDR3 nucleotide sequence: TGTGCTAGTACGCGGGGGCCTAACAATGAGCAGTTCTTC.

This CDR3 is CASSLLGQALYGYTF. CDR3 coding DNA: TGTGCCAGCAGCTTATTGGGACAGGCCCTCTATGGCTACACCTTC. This chain links TRBV7-6 with TRBJ1-2; TRBD1 matches 8 bases. J was trimmed by 4 bases and V by 2 bases; bases with no gene match: 6. Germline CDR1 is SGHVS and CDR2 is FNYEAQ. The CDR3 is made up of 15 amino acids.

The chain couples TRBV6-4 to TRBJ1-2; D is possibly TRBD1 (6 bases). Trimming took 6 bases from V and 4 from J, leaving 18 bases between them. Germline V CDR1 and CDR2: MRHNA, SNTAGT. The CDR3 sequence is 15 residues long. CDR3 sequence: CASSYGTGTPYGYTF. CDR3 nucleotide sequence: TGTGCCAGCAGCTACGGAACCGGGACACCCTATGGCTACACCTTC.

This clone appeared a single time. The chain uses TRBV6-1 and TRBJ2-7, with D perhaps matching TRBD1 (5 bases). The V end was cut by 4 bases, the J end by 13 bases, with 20 bases between. The V gene's germline CDR1 is MNHNS and CDR2 SASEGT. This CDR3 has 13 amino acids. The CDR3: CASSGRVDTGKYF. CDR3 DNA: TGTGCCAGCAGTGGTCGGGTGGACACCGGCAAATACTTC.

V is TRBV13 and J is TRBJ1-2; the D gene is possibly TRBD1 (5 bases). CDR3 length: 15 residues. Trimming removed 0 bases at V and 5 bases at J, with 13 bases between. Germline V gives CDR1 PRHDT, CDR2 FYEKMQ (reference sequence). This chain's CDR3 is CASSLGGRVRYGYTF. DNA of the CDR3: TGTGCCAGCAGCTTAGGCGGCAGGGTCCGATATGGCTACACCTTC.

The V and J genes are TRBV7-9 and TRBJ2-3, with TRBD2 identical over 8 bases. This CDR3 contains 16 residues. With 3 bases clipped from V and 5 bases from J, the junction kept 10 bases outside the gene matches. Germline lookup yields CDR1 SEHNR and CDR2 FQNEAQ (reference sequence). CDR3 sequence: CASSFKPFSGEDTQYF. Written as DNA, the CDR3 is TGTGCCAGCAGCTTCAAGCCCTTTAGCGGGGAAGATACGCAGTATTTT.

This clone was counted a few times. This chain joins TRBV18 and TRBJ2-1; 8 bases align to TRBD1. The V and J ends lost 0 bases and 6 bases, in that order; junction bases with no gene match: 7. CDR1 KGHSH and CDR2 LQKENI come from the germline V gene. The CDR3 runs to 16 residues. The CDR3 DNA sequence: TGTGCCAGCTCACCACCGCAGGGGGCCTCCGGCAATGAGCAGTTCTTC. This codes for CASSPPQGASGNEQFF. The whole variable domain, remainder taken from reference TRBV18 and TRBJ2-1, is NAGVMQNPRHLVRRRGQEARLRCSPMKGHSHVYWYRQLPEEGLKFMVYLQKENIIDESGMPKERFSAEFPKEGPSILRIQQVVRGDSAAYFCASSPPQGASGNEQFFGPGTRLTVL.

The chain uses TRBV5-8 and TRBJ1-2; maybe TRBD1 (5 bases). V was shortened by 2 bases and J by 8 bases, with 19 bases between the two germline ends. The CDR3 covers 15 residues. In germline, CDR1 is SGHTS, CDR2 YDEGEE. The CDR3 coding sequence is TGTGCCAGCAGCTTTGGACACTTTCTAAAAGGCGGCTACACCTTC. Encoded protein: CASSFGHFLKGGYTF.

The V gene is TRBV28, the J gene TRBJ1-2; tentatively, D is TRBD1 (5 bases). The V gene lost 5 bases and the J gene lost 8 bases, with 15 bases spanning the gap. CDR1 and CDR2 from the germline V gene are MDHEN and SYDVKM. The length of the CDR3 is 13 residues. The CDR3 here is CASSPASKGGYTF. DNA of the CDR3: TGTGCCAGCAGTCCGGCGAGTAAGGGGGGCTACACCTTC.

This clone was counted a single time. The chain combines TRBV18 with TRBJ2-2; TRBD2 aligns across 14 bases. With 4 bases clipped from V and 2 bases from J, the junction kept 3 bases outside the gene matches. CDR1 KGHSH and CDR2 LQKENI come from the germline V gene. This CDR3 is 17 amino acids long. CDR3 in amino acids: CASSRTSGGPNTGELFF. The DNA for the CDR3 is TGTGCCAGCTCACGGACTAGCGGGGGGCCCAACACCGGGGAGCTGTTTTTT.

The CDR3 region has the DNA TGTGCCAGCAGTTTTGCCTCTCGAGAAACTGGCTACACCTTC. Translated: CASSFASRETGYTF. The chain recombines TRBV28 with TRBJ1-2; no definite D call. V lost 3 bases to trimming and J lost 7 bases, with 15 bases between them. The CDR3 sequence is 14 residues long. Per the germline V gene, CDR1 is MDHEN and CDR2 is SYDVKM.

CDR3 DNA sequence: TGTGCCAGTAGTCTCGGACAGGTGGGCACTGAAGCTTTCTTT. Amino acid sequence: CASSLGQVGTEAFF. This sequence joins TRBV19 and TRBJ1-1; 7 nucleotides match TRBD1. CDR1 and CDR2 from the germline V gene are LNHDA and SQIVND (reference sequence). The CDR3 totals 14 residues. V dropped 5 bases and J dropped 4; count of bases not matched to a gene: 7.

This clone was recorded only once. The V and J genes are TRBV5-1 and TRBJ2-1, with 10 bases fitting TRBD2. Germline CDR1 is SGHRS and CDR2 is YFSETQ. The CDR3 sequence is 15 residues long. With V trimmed by 0 bases and J by 4 bases, 1 base remained unmatched. The CDR3 loop is CASSLETSGYNEQFF. DNA for the CDR3: TGCGCCAGCAGCTTGGAGACTAGCGGGTACAATGAGCAGTTCTTC.